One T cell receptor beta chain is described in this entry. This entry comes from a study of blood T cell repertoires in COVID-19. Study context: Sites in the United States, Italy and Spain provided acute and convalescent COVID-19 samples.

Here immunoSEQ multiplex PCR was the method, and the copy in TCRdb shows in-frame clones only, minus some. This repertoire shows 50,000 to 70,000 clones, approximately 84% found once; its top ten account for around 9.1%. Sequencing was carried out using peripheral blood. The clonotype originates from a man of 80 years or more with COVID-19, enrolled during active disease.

The CDR3 region is CASSRGVAGSDQPQHF. The DNA for the CDR3 is TGTGCCAGCAGCCGGGGGGTGGCTGGGAGCGATCAGCCCCAGCATTTT. The chain has TRBV5-8 and TRBJ1-5; D is possibly TRBD1 (5 bases). This CDR3 is built from 16 residues. Deletions cut 4 bases from V and 5 bases from J, with 19 bases between. Germline V gene data show CDR1 as SGHTS and CDR2 as YDEGEE.